The next 30 T cell receptor beta chains were all read from a single sample in a study of shared T cell receptors in the human thymus. TCRdb's copy holds only in-frame clones and misses some; the assay was immunoSEQ multiplex PCR. The table includes some 660,000 clones, about 87% detected once. These data were likewise used in another study, on human thymus T cells.

The sequenced material came from thymocytes. The source is a boy under two years old with a congenital heart defect.

The chain couples TRBV6-5 to TRBJ2-1; TRBD2 agrees at 9 bases. This CDR3 is 15 amino acids long. The V gene's germline CDR1 is MNHEY and CDR2 SVGAGI. The junction had 6 bases not matched to a gene; V was cut back by 5 bases and J by 4 bases. The CDR3 DNA sequence: TGTGCCAGCAGTCACCAGCGGGAGGATTACAATGAGCAGTTCTTC. It specifies CASSHQREDYNEQFF.

This rearrangement joins TRBV4-1 to TRBJ1-2, with D perhaps TRBD1 (6 bases). Trimming cost V 0 bases and J 2 bases, with 13 bases left between them. Germline assignment: CDR1 MGHRA and CDR2 YSYEKL. This CDR3 spans 16 amino acids. The CDR3 DNA is TGCGCCAGCAGCCAAGATTCGGCAGGACAGAACTATGGCTACACCTTC. Translation gives CASSQDSAGQNYGYTF.

This rearrangement joins TRBV5-1 to TRBJ2-3; the match to TRBD2 covers 14 bases. This CDR3 region has 17 residues. The germline V gene has CDR1 SGHRS and CDR2 YFSETQ. The V and J ends lost 0 bases and 3 bases, in that order; junction bases with no gene match: 3. CDR3 sequence reads: CASSLGLAGGETDTQYF. The CDR3 coding sequence is TGCGCCAGCAGCTTGGGACTAGCGGGAGGGGAGACAGATACGCAGTATTTT.

The chain carries TRBV19 and TRBJ1-2; 10 nucleotides match TRBD1. The germline gives CDR1 LNHDA, CDR2 SQIVND (reference sequence). The CDR3 is 15 residues long. V gave up 4 bases and J gave up 5 bases; unmatched junction bases: 7. The CDR3 DNA reads TGTGCCAGTAGTACGCTGCGGACAGGGGGTTATGGCTACACCTTC. It yields the protein CASSTLRTGGYGYTF.

The CDR3 loop is CASRADWDREPYEQYF. The DNA of the CDR3 is TGTGCCAGCAGGGCCGACTGGGACAGGGAACCCTACGAGCAGTACTTC. The chain recombines TRBV2 with TRBJ2-7, with 9 bases matching TRBD1. This CDR3 is 16 amino acids long. Germline-derived CDR1 and CDR2 are SNHLY and FYNNEI. The ends lost 6 bases at V and 2 bases at J; junction bases unmatched: 11.

In this sample, this clone turned up once. This chain joins TRBV28 and TRBJ1-1, with 8 bases identical to TRBD1. With V trimmed by 0 bases and J by 1 base, 1 base remained unmatched. Germline V lookup: CDR1 MDHEN, CDR2 SYDVKM. This CDR3 is 15 amino acids long. The CDR3, as DNA: TGTGCCAGCAGTTTATGGGGGACAGGGAACACTGAAGCTTTCTTT. Residues: CASSLWGTGNTEAFF.

The V and J genes are TRBV4-3 and TRBJ2-7; 7 bases match TRBD1. CDR1 is LGHNA, CDR2 YSLEER, per germline. V was clipped by 1 base and J by 3 bases; unmatched bases: 3. The CDR3 is made up of 14 amino acids. CDR3 in DNA: TGCGCCAGCAGCCAAGCGACAGGGCGCTACGAGCAGTACTTC. As protein: CASSQATGRYEQYF.

This chain links TRBV10-2 with TRBJ2-5; 8 bases agree with TRBD1. From germline, CDR1 is WSHSY and CDR2 SAAADI. J lost 4 bases, V lost 0 bases, and 7 bases had no gene match. There are 16 residues in the CDR3. CDR3 sequence (DNA): TGCGCCAGCAGTGAGTCCGGGCAGGGGGCTAGAGAGACCCAGTACTTC. This gives the protein CASSESGQGARETQYF.

The genes are TRBV15 and TRBJ1-2; 9 bases line up with TRBD1. The V segment lost 2 bases and the J segment 6 bases; nucleotides outside the gene matches: 4. CDR1 is LNHNV, CDR2 YYDKDF, per germline (reference sequence). There are 14 residues in the CDR3. The CDR3 bases are TGTGCCACCAGCAGAAGGACAGGGGAGAATGGCTACACCTTC. Translated: CATSRRTGENGYTF.

This clone was observed a single time. The chain carries TRBV4-1 and TRBJ1-6, with 8 bases matching TRBD1. Germline trimming cut 0 bases from V and 8 bases from J; bases unmatched to any gene: 3. This CDR3 has 15 residues. Germline V lookup: CDR1 MGHRA, CDR2 YSYEKL. CDR3 nucleotide sequence: TGCGCCAGCAGCCAAGAAACAGGGGGAGATTCACCCCTCCACTTT. This translates into CASSQETGGDSPLHF.

This chain connects TRBV14 to TRBJ2-7, with 7 bases identical to TRBD2. With 10 bases clipped from V and 4 bases from J, the junction kept 13 bases outside the gene matches. The germline CDR1 and CDR2 sequences are SGHDN and FVKESK. This CDR3 comprises 14 residues. The CDR3 coding sequence is TGTGCCACCTCACCCGCGGGAGATCGATACGAGCAGTACTTC. It is translated as CATSPAGDRYEQYF.

As DNA, the CDR3 is TGCGCCAGCAGCTCGCTAGCGTTAGAGACCCAGTACTTC. Translation gives CASSSLALETQYF. The chain couples TRBV5-1 to TRBJ2-5, with D possibly matching TRBD2 (6 bases). V shed 3 bases and J shed 4 bases, with 10 bases lying between them. The CDR3 runs 13 residues. Per germline, CDR1 SGHRS and CDR2 YFSETQ.

This clone has more than one count but fewer than ten. The chain couples TRBV7-4 to TRBJ2-7; 11 bases are shared with TRBD2. The ends lost 5 bases at V and 3 bases at J; junction bases unmatched: 9. The germline gives CDR1 SGHVT, CDR2 SQSDAQ. CDR3 length equals 16 residues. The CDR3 sequence: CASSKPLAGGVYEQYF. CDR3 DNA sequence: TGTGCCAGCAGCAAACCCCTAGCGGGGGGCGTCTACGAGCAGTACTTC.

The chain has TRBV29-1 and TRBJ1-1; D ambiguous. The CDR3 totals 10 residues. V lost 7 bases and J 5 bases, leaving 8 bases between the germline ends. Germline values: CDR1 SQVTM, CDR2 ANQGSEA. The CDR3 region is CSAGETEAFF. In DNA form, the CDR3 reads TGCAGCGCCGGGGAAACTGAAGCTTTCTTT. The full variable domain, in which reference TRBV29-1 and TRBJ1-1 provide the parts outside the CDR3, is SAVISQKPSRDICQRGTSLTIQCQVDSQVTMMFWYRQQPGQSLTLIATANQGSEATYESGFVIDKFPISRPNLTFSTLTVSNMSPEDSSIYLCSAGETEAFFGQGTRLTVV.

This clone was observed a single time. The J gene is TRBJ1-6, the V gene TRBV4-2; TRBD1 matches 8 bases. CDR3 length equals 18 residues. The V gene's germline CDR1 is LGHNA and CDR2 YNFKEQ. After removal of 0 bases from V and 4 bases from J, the junction contained 8 bases not matched to a gene. The CDR3, as DNA: TGTGCCAGCAGCCAAGATTGGGGACAGGAAGAATATAATTCACCCCTCCACTTT. It encodes CASSQDWGQEEYNSPLHF.

CDR3 residues: CASSLEQGSEKLFF. For the CDR3, the DNA is TGCGCCAGCAGCTTGGAGCAGGGTTCAGAAAAACTGTTTTTT. The J gene is TRBJ1-4, the V gene TRBV5-1; D may be TRBD1 (5 bases). The CDR3 runs 14 residues. Trimming removed 0 bases at V and 8 bases at J, with 11 bases between. In germline, CDR1 is SGHRS, CDR2 YFSETQ.

The chain employs TRBV6-5 and TRBJ2-3, with a possible D match to TRBD1 (5 bases). The germline V gene has CDR1 MNHEY and CDR2 SVGAGI. The CDR3 sequence is 14 residues long. With 6 bases removed from V and 4 bases from J, the gap between germline ends came to 14 bases. The CDR3 DNA sequence: TGTGCCAGCAGCAAGGGGATGATTTCAGATACGCAGTATTTT. This translates into CASSKGMISDTQYF.

As to this clone: An end of the junction does not agree with germline; a read error may underlie this. The chain uses TRBV30 and TRBJ1-4; TRBD1 matches at 8 bases. The CDR3 spans 14 residues. From germline, CDR1 is GTSNPN and CDR2 SVGIG (reference sequence). The CDR3 protein is CAWIGQGRNGKLFF. The CDR3 coding sequence is TGTGCCTGGATTGGACAGGGTCGGAATGGAAAACTGTTTTTT.

This clone has a single count. The J gene is TRBJ2-1, the V gene TRBV28; 7 bases fit TRBD1. This CDR3 is built from 15 residues. After removal of 2 bases from V and 3 bases from J, the junction contained 4 bases not matched to a gene. Germline V gene sequence: CDR1 MDHEN, CDR2 SYDVKM. DNA for the CDR3: TGTGCCAGCAGTTTAATCGGGACAGTCTACAATGAGCAGTTCTTC. Translating gives CASSLIGTVYNEQFF.

This clone was recorded once. V is TRBV7-6 and J is TRBJ2-7, with 8 nucleotides matching TRBD1. CDR3 size: 18 residues. With 0 bases clipped from V and 3 bases from J, the junction kept 13 bases outside the gene matches. The germline CDR1 and CDR2 sequences are SGHVS and FNYEAQ. CDR3 sequence: CASSLAPKGQAPVYEQYF. The CDR3 DNA is TGTGCCAGCAGCTTAGCGCCAAAGGGACAGGCCCCTGTCTACGAGCAGTACTTC.

The chain employs TRBV4-3 and TRBJ1-6, with D hard to call. Trimming removed 5 bases at V and 4 bases at J, with 12 bases between. From germline, CDR1 is LGHNA and CDR2 YSLEER. The CDR3 is 15 amino acids. The CDR3 region is CASSDTQRYNSPLHF. The CDR3 nucleotides are TGCGCCAGCAGCGACACCCAAAGATATAATTCACCCCTCCACTTT.

The V and J genes are TRBV27 and TRBJ1-1, with TRBD1 matching 9 bases. This CDR3 has 14 amino acids. Germline V gene lookup returns CDR1 MNHEY and CDR2 SMNVEV (reference sequence). The junction had 7 bases not matched to a gene; V was cut back by 5 bases and J by 6 bases. The CDR3 DNA reads TGTGCCAGCAGTCCCGGGACAGGGTCCGCTGAAGCTTTCTTT. Translation gives CASSPGTGSAEAFF.

This clone occurred once. This chain links TRBV2 with TRBJ2-7, with D possibly being TRBD1 (6 bases). Germline CDR1 and CDR2: SNHLY and FYNNEI. The CDR3 length is 14 residues. V lost 5 bases and J 2 bases, leaving 13 bases between the germline ends. The CDR3 DNA is TGTGCCAGCAGTCAGGGGACGGTCCCCTACGAGCAGTACTTC. Its translation is CASSQGTVPYEQYF.

This clone has a single count. V gene TRBV11-1 combines with J gene TRBJ2-7, with D tentatively TRBD1 (6 bases). The ends were cut back, 4 bases at V and 2 bases at J, with 18 bases in the middle. CDR3 length: 16 amino acids. Germline V gene lookup returns CDR1 SGHAT and CDR2 FQDESV (reference sequence). The CDR3 DNA is TGTGCCAGCAGCTCACAACCGGACAGATTACCCTACGAGCAGTACTTC. Translated: CASSSQPDRLPYEQYF.

The rearrangement uses TRBV5-6 and TRBJ2-3; perhaps TRBD2 as D (6 bases). V lost 0 bases to trimming and J lost 4 bases, with 12 bases between them. From germline, CDR1 is SGHDT and CDR2 YYEEEE. The length of the CDR3 is 15 residues. Here the CDR3 DNA reads TGTGCCAGCAGCTTGGGTGGGGGGTTCCCAGATACGCAGTATTTT. It translates to CASSLGGGFPDTQYF. Supplemented by reference TRBV5-6 and TRBJ2-3, the full variable domain reads DAGVTQSPTHLIKTRGQQVTLRCSPKSGHDTVSWYQQALGQGPQFIFQYYEEEERQRGNFPDRFSGHQFPNYSSELNVNALLLGDSALYLCASSLGGGFPDTQYFGPGTRLTVL.

The V gene is TRBV6-6, the J gene TRBJ2-7; 9 positions match TRBD1. Germline V gives CDR1 MNHNY, CDR2 SVGAGI (reference sequence). CDR3 length equals 14 residues. Unmatched junction bases numbered 8, after V lost 8 bases and J lost 3 bases. The CDR3 coding sequence is TGTGCCAGCCGCCCCGGGACAGGGATCTACGAGCAGTACTTC. This codes for CASRPGTGIYEQYF.

CDR3 DNA: TGTGCCAGCAGCGTTCAGGTCGGCAGACTAAAATACTATAATTCACCCCTCCACTTT. Translation gives CASSVQVGRLKYYNSPLHF. V gene TRBV9 combines with J gene TRBJ1-6; unclear D gene. There are 19 residues in the CDR3. Trimming removed 2 bases from V and 3 bases from J, with 21 bases in between. Germline V lookup: CDR1 SGDLS, CDR2 YYNGEE.

The chain employs TRBV2 and TRBJ1-5; 7 nucleotides match TRBD1. V trimming: 6 bases; J trimming: 4 bases; junction bases outside the gene matches: 9. The CDR3 consists of 15 residues. Germline CDR1 SNHLY, CDR2 FYNNEI. DNA of the CDR3: TGTGCCAGCAGAGCGACAGGGATCCTGAATCAGCCCCAGCATTTT. Protein: CASRATGILNQPQHF.

The rearrangement links TRBV9 to TRBJ2-5, with TRBD1 matching 8 bases. The DNA end favors TRBJ2-7, so the J call may be wrong. The length of the CDR3 is 17 residues. CDR1 and CDR2 (germline): SGDLS, YYNGEE. As DNA, the CDR3 is TGTGCCAGCAGCGTAGACCCCACAGGGGGTGATTCCTACGAGCAGTACTTC. It encodes CASSVDPTGGDSYEQYF.

The chain employs TRBV7-9 and TRBJ1-3; 9 nucleotides agree with TRBD1. The length of the CDR3 is 17 residues. Per germline, CDR1 SEHNR and CDR2 FQNEAQ (reference sequence). The V segment lost 11 bases and the J segment 0 bases; nucleotides outside the gene matches: 14. The CDR3 loop is CASCLGGQGTSGNTIYF. CDR3 DNA: TGTGCCTCCTGCCTGGGAGGACAGGGGACCTCTGGAAACACCATATATTTT.